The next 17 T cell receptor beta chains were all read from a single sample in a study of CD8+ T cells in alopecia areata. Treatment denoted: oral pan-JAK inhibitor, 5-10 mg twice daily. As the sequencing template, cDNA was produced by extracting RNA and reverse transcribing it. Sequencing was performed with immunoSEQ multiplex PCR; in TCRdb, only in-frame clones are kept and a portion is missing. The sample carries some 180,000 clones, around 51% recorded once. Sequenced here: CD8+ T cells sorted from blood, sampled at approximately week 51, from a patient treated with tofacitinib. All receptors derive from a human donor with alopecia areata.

The CDR3 DNA follows: TGCGCCAGCAGCTTTACCGGGACAGGGGAGCGCACTAATGAAAAACTGTTTTTT. It is translated as CASSFTGTGERTNEKLFF. The chain uses TRBV5-1 and TRBJ1-4; 10 nucleotides match TRBD1. CDR3 length: 18 residues. V gave up 2 bases and J gave up 2 bases; unmatched junction bases: 9. Germline lookup yields CDR1 SGHRS and CDR2 YFSETQ.

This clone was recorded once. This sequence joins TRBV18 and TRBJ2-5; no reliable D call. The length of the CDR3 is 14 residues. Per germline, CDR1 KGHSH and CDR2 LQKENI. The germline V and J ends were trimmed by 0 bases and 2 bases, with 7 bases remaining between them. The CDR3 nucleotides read TGTGCCAGCTCACCACCGTCTACGCAAGAGACCCAGTACTTC. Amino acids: CASSPPSTQETQYF.

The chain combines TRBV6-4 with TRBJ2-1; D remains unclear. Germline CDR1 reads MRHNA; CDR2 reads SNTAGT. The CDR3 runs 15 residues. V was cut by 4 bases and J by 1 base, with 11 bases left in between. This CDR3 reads CASSVVVGSYNEQFF. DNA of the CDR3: TGTGCCAGCAGTGTTGTGGTGGGGTCCTACAATGAGCAGTTCTTC.

CDR3 DNA sequence: TGTGCCAGCAGCTTTGGACAGGGGGCAATAGATACGCAGTATTTT. Translating it yields CASSFGQGAIDTQYF. The gene calls are TRBV27 and TRBJ2-3, with 11 bases matching TRBD1. V lost 6 bases and J lost 5; bases outside the gene matches: 7. The CDR3 is 15 amino acids. Germline V gene lookup returns CDR1 MNHEY and CDR2 SMNVEV (reference sequence).

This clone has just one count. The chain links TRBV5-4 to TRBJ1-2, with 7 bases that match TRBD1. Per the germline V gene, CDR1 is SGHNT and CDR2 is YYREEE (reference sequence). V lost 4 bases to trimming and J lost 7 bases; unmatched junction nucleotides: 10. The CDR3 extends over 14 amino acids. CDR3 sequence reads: CASSTTGVKVGYTF. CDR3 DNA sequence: TGTGCCAGCAGCACAACAGGGGTGAAGGTTGGCTACACCTTC.

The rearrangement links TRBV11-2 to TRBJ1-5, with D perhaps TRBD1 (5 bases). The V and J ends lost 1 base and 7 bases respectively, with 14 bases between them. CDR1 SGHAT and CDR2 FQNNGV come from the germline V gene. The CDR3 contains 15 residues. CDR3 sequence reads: CASSLAAGLGQPQHF. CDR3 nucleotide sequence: TGTGCCAGCAGCTTAGCGGCAGGGTTAGGCCAGCCCCAGCATTTT.

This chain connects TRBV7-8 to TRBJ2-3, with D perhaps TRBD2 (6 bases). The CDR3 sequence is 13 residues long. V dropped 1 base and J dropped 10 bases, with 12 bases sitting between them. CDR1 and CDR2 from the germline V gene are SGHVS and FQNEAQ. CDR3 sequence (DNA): TGTGCCAGCAGCTTAGGTGGGCGGGGATCGCAGTATTTT. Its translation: CASSLGGRGSQYF.

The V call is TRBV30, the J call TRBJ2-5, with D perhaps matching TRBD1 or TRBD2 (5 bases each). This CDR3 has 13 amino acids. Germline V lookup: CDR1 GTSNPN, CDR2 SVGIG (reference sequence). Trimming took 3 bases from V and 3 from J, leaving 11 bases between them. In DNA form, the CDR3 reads TGTGCCTGGAGGAGGCTGGGGGAAGAGACCCAGTACTTC. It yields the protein CAWRRLGEETQYF.

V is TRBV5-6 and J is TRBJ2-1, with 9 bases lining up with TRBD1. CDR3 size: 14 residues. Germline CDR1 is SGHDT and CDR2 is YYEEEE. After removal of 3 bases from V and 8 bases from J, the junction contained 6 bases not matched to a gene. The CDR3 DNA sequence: TGTGCCAGCAGCTACCGGGACAGGGTGCATGAGCAGTTCTTC. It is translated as CASSYRDRVHEQFF.

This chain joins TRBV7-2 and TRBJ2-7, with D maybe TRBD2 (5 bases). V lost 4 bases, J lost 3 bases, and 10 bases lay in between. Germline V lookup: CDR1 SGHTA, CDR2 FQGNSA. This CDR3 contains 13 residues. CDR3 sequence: CASSSGLDYEQYF. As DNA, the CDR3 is TGTGCCAGCAGCTCCGGACTCGACTACGAGCAGTACTTC.

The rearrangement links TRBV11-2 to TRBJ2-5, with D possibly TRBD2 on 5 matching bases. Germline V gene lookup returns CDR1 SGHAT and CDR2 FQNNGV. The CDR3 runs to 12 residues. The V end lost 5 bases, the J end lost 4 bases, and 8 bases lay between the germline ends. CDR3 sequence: CASSMTIETQYF. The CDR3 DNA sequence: TGTGCCAGCAGCATGACTATAGAGACCCAGTACTTC. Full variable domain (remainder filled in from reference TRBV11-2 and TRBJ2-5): EAGVAQSPRYKIIEKRQSVAFWCNPISGHATLYWYQQILGQGPKLLIQFQNNGVVDDSQLPKDRFSAERLKGVDSTLKIQPAKLEDSAVYLCASSMTIETQYFGPGTRLLVL.

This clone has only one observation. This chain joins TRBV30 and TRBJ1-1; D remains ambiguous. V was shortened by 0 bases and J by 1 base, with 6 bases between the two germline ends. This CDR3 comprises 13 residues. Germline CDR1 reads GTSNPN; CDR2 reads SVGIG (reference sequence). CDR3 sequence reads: CAWSVGSNTEAFF. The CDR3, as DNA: TGTGCCTGGAGTGTGGGGTCGAACACTGAAGCTTTCTTT.

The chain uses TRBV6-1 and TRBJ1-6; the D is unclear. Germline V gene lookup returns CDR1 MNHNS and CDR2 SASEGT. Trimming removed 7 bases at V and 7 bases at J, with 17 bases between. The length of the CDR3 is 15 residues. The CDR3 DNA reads TGTGCCAGCAACCTTAGAAGAGAGGCGAATTCACCCCTCCACTTT. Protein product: CASNLRREANSPLHF.

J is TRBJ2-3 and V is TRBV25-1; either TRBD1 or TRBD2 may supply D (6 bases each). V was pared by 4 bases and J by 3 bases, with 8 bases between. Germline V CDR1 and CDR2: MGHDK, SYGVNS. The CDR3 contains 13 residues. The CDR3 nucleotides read TGTGCCAGCAGTGGGGGGGCGACAGATACGCAGTATTTT. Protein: CASSGGATDTQYF. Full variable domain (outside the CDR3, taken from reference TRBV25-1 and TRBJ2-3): EADIYQTPRYLVIGTGKKITLECSQTMGHDKMYWYQQDPGMELHLIHYSYGVNSTEKGDLSSESTVSRIRTEHFPLTLESARPSHTSQYLCASSGGATDTQYFGPGTRLTVL.

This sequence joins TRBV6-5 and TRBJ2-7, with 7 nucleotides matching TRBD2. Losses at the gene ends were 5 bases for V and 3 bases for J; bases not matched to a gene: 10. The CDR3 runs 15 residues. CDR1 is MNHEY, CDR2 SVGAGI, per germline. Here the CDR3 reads CASSTITSEGYEQYF. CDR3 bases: TGTGCCAGCAGTACCATTACTAGCGAAGGCTACGAGCAGTACTTC.

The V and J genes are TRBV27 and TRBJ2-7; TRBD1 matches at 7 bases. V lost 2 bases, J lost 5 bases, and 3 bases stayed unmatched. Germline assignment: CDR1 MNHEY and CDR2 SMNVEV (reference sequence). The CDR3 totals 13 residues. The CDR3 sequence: CASSLTDRDEQYF. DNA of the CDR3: TGTGCCAGCAGTTTAACTGACAGGGACGAGCAGTACTTC.

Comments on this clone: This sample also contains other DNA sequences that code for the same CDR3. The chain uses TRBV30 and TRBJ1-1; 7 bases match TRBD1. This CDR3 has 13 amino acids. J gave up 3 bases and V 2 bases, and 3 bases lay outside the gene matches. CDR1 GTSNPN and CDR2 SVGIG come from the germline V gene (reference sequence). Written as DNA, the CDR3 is TGTGCCTGGAGTACCCAGGGGGACACTGAAGCTTTCTTT. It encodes CAWSTQGDTEAFF.